One and the same sample provided the 17 T cell receptor beta chains below, sequenced in a study of regulatory T cells in long-lasting Graves disease. This sample's time point: persistent/refractory GD, antithyroid drugs over 5 years with positive TRAb. Researchers made the TCR library from RNA that was extracted from PBMCs. Construction of the TCR beta libraries employed iRepertoire HTBI primers in conjunction with Arm-PCR of CDR3 regions. MiXCR was run by TCRdb on the multiplex PCR reads, yielding one entry per CDR3 protein. The sample lists about 470,000 distinct CDR3 sequences, around 20% occurring once. The specimen comprised peripheral blood mononuclear cells (PBMCs), sampled when the disease was refractory, from a patient treated with antithyroid drugs. All receptors derive from a female donor with Graves disease.

The chain links TRBV4-3 to TRBJ2-2; D unresolved. V was pared by 1 base and J by 6 bases, with 9 bases between. The CDR3 is 14 amino acids. The germline V gene has CDR1 LGHNA and CDR2 YSLEER. The CDR3 coding sequence is TGCGCCAGCAGCCAAGGGCTGGGTTCCGGGGAGCTGTTTTTT. Translating it yields CASSQGLGSGELFF.

This chain links TRBV3-1 with TRBJ1-6; D is possibly TRBD1 (6 bases). The germline V gene encodes CDR1 LGHDT and CDR2 YNNKEL (reference sequence). V was pared by 0 bases and J by 13 bases, with 10 bases between. The CDR3 extends over 13 amino acids. CDR3 nucleotide sequence: TGTGCCAGCAGCCAAGACCGGGACATGCCCCTCCACTTT. Protein sequence: CASSQDRDMPLHF.

This clonotype appeared a single time. Its ends do not fully match the called genes, so a read error is possible. CDR3 sequence (DNA): TGTGTCAGCAGCCAAGTAGGGGGACACGAGCAGTACTTC. This codes for CVSSQVGGHEQYF. The rearrangement uses TRBV14 and TRBJ2-7; possible D gene TRBD1, 6 bases. Germline CDR1 reads SGHDN; CDR2 reads FVKESK. CDR3 length: 13 residues.

This clonotype was observed a handful of times. Sequence at one end of the junction differs from germline and may be a read error. This rearrangement joins TRBV7-2 to TRBJ2-2; 12 bases line up with TRBD2. Germline CDR1 SGHTA, CDR2 FQGNSA. The CDR3 consists of 16 residues. The CDR3, as DNA: TGTGCCAGCAGCCTATGGACTAGCGGGAACCCCGGGGAGCTGTTTTTT. This gives the protein CASSLWTSGNPGELFF.

This clonotype was observed at least ten times. The chain couples TRBV20-1 to TRBJ2-7; unclear D gene. With 3 bases removed from V and 4 bases from J, the gap between germline ends came to 4 bases. Germline CDR1 and CDR2: DFQATT and SNEGSKA (reference sequence). This CDR3 comprises 10 residues. Here the CDR3 reads CSASGYEQYF. The CDR3 coding sequence is TGCAGTGCTAGTGGTTACGAGCAGTACTTC.

At least ten counts were recorded for this clonotype. The rearrangement uses TRBV28 and TRBJ2-5; D uncertain. The CDR3 covers 15 residues. The V gene lost 1 base and the J gene lost 0 bases, with 9 bases spanning the gap. In germline, CDR1 is MDHEN, CDR2 SYDVKM. DNA of the CDR3: TGTGCCAGCAGTTTATCCCGCTGGAACCAAGAGACCCAGTACTTC. Protein: CASSLSRWNQETQYF.

This clonotype was detected many times. The chain links TRBV6-1 to TRBJ1-4, with TRBD1 as a possible D gene (5 bases). CDR3 length: 11 amino acids. Germline CDR1 and CDR2: MNHNS and SASEGT. Trimming took 8 bases from V and 8 from J, leaving 9 bases between them. CDR3 sequence reads: CASGGVEKLFF. DNA for the CDR3: TGTGCCAGCGGGGGGGTGGAAAAACTGTTTTTT.

This clonotype appeared a few times. The chain combines TRBV5-1 with TRBJ2-7, with a weak D call TRBD2 (6 bases). Germline values: CDR1 SGHRS, CDR2 YFSETQ. CDR3 length: 15 amino acids. V lost 1 base, J lost 9 bases, and 20 bases lay in between. CDR3 sequence (DNA): TGCGCCAGCAGCTTGAAGGGACCCCCAAGCGGGTCGCAGTACTTC. Encoded protein: CASSLKGPPSGSQYF.

This clonotype was seen many times. J is TRBJ1-2 and V is TRBV3-1; D unclear. V was trimmed by 4 bases and J by 8 bases, leaving 20 bases between them. Germline V gene lookup returns CDR1 LGHDT and CDR2 YNNKEL (reference sequence). The CDR3 covers 15 residues. CDR3 sequence (DNA): TGTGCCAGCAGCCCTGAGACTGCGCCGGGCTGGGGCTACACCTTC. This sequence encodes CASSPETAPGWGYTF.

This clonotype has just a few counts. The chain recombines TRBV20-1 with TRBJ2-7; 10 nucleotides match TRBD2. CDR1 and CDR2 from the germline V gene are DFQATT and SNEGSKA (reference sequence). The trim removed 3 bases at V and 2 bases at J, leaving 10 bases unmatched. The CDR3 extends over 16 amino acids. CDR3 sequence (DNA): TGCAGTGCTAGCCCTGGACTAGCGGAGAACCCCTACGAGCAGTACTTC. It codes for CSASPGLAENPYEQYF.

With regard to this clonotype: A clone one base away is much larger, so this may be a read error. The rearrangement uses TRBV6-1 and TRBJ1-2; TRBD1 agrees at 7 bases. Germline assignment: CDR1 MNHNS and CDR2 SASEGT. Losses at the gene ends were 6 bases for V and 3 bases for J; bases not matched to a gene: 10. CDR3 size: 15 residues. The CDR3 sequence is CASRPGTATDYGYTF. CDR3 nucleotides: TGTGCCAGCAGACCCGGGACAGCTACTGACTATGGCTACACCTTC.

The chain is built from TRBV20-1 and TRBJ2-4; no definite D call. CDR1 and CDR2 from the germline V gene are DFQATT and SNEGSKA (reference sequence). Between the trimmed V and J ends, which lost 6 bases and 2 bases, there was a span of 11 bases. The CDR3 covers 13 residues. The CDR3 DNA follows: TGCAGTGCCATGGCATTCTCCAAAAACATTCAGTACTTC. It translates to CSAMAFSKNIQYF.

This clonotype was picked up a small number of times. The DNA for the CDR3 is TGTGCCAGCAGTGGCTTGGGGGCCAACGTCCTGACTTTC. Its translation: CASSGLGANVLTF. The chain recombines TRBV25-1 with TRBJ2-6; D is undetermined. The CDR3 consists of 13 residues. V lost 4 bases, J lost 4 bases, and 5 bases lay in between. CDR1 and CDR2 (germline): MGHDK, SYGVNS.

This clonotype was recorded at least ten times. This chain links TRBV9 with TRBJ1-6; 9 bases map to TRBD1. Trimming at V came to 4 bases and at J to 10 bases, leaving 15 bases not matched to a gene. Germline CDR1 is SGDLS and CDR2 is YYNGEE. There are 17 residues in the CDR3. CDR3 in amino acids: CASSPRPLGQGQSPLHF. The CDR3 bases are TGTGCCAGCAGCCCCAGACCCCTGGGACAGGGACAATCACCCCTCCACTTT.

The rearrangement uses TRBV11-2 and TRBJ2-7; the match to TRBD2 covers 9 bases. Germline V gene sequence: CDR1 SGHAT, CDR2 FQNNGV. The CDR3 has 15 amino acids. The V and J ends lost 5 bases and 2 bases, in that order; junction bases with no gene match: 7. The CDR3 loop is CASSLRTSDPYEQYF. CDR3 DNA: TGTGCCAGCAGCCTACGGACTAGCGACCCCTACGAGCAGTACTTC.

With regard to this clonotype: A much larger clone lies one base from this, so it may be a read error. The chain employs TRBV24-1 and TRBJ2-4; D remains unclear. V was cut by 6 bases and J by 11 bases, with 13 bases left in between. CDR1 is KGHDR, CDR2 SFDVKD, per germline. The CDR3 length is 12 residues. CDR3 sequence: CATSNRSELQYF. The DNA of the CDR3 is TGTGCCACCAGTAATCGATCAGAGCTTCAGTACTTC.

This clonotype was seen repeatedly, ten times or more. The chain has TRBV7-6 and TRBJ2-7, with TRBD1 identical over 8 bases. Germline loops: CDR1 SGHVS, CDR2 FNYEAQ. Unmatched junction bases numbered 6, after V lost 0 bases and J lost 2 bases. CDR3 length: 16 amino acids. This CDR3 is CASSLAVVTGAYEQYF. CDR3 nucleotides: TGTGCCAGCAGCTTAGCGGTGGTGACAGGGGCCTACGAGCAGTACTTC. The entire variable domain, with the rest obtained from reference TRBV7-6 and TRBJ2-7, is as follows: GAGVSQSPRYKVTKRGQDVALRCDPISGHVSLYWYRQALGQGPEFLTYFNYEAQQDKSGLPNDRFSAERPEGSISTLTIQRTEQRDSAMYRCASSLAVVTGAYEQYFGPGTRLTVT.